This T cell receptor beta chain appears in the sequencing data of a study of cytomegalovirus exposure and HLA in healthy donors. For the study at large: Early released data had approximately 86 million unique TCRs, all coming from HLA-typed donors. The study's findings and limits: Earlier analysis found most TCR beta V segments productive about 90% or about 30% of the time. One variant, a missense change in DCLRE1C, was linked in a later analysis to TCR beta V- and J-gene trimming. In a later analysis, TCR association rates varied by HLA locus: DRB1 most, HLA-C fewest.

This CDR3 is built from 14 residues. Germline V gives CDR1 SNHLY, CDR2 FYNNEI. J was trimmed by 5 bases and V by 0 bases; bases with no gene match: 1. Points on this clone: The antigen is unknown.

Vbeta (60) and Jbeta (13) primers were used in the PCR. Sequenced by immunoSEQ multiplex PCR; TCRdb stores in-frame clones only, minus some. The table has 100,000 to 150,000 clones, approximately 80% seen once. The material sequenced was PBMCs. The sequence was obtained from a man in his fifties or sixties in good health and CMV-seronegative. The chain is built from TRBV2 and TRBJ1-2; 9 bases align to TRBD1. The CDR3 bases are TGTGCCAGCAGTGAAGCGGGACAGGGATATGGCTACACCTTC. Protein product: CASSEAGQGYGYTF.